The 16 T cell receptor beta chains reported below all come from one sample, sequenced in a study of read filtering for tumor transcriptome and immune sequencing. This library used roughly 0.4 ug RNA and molecular barcoded adaptors spanning alpha/delta and beta/gamma chains. TCRdb independently ran MiXCR on the reads; one entry per CDR3 protein. Among 25,000 to 35,000 distinct CDR3 sequences listed, approximately 17% were seen once. The specimen was a population of CD138-negative cells sorted from bone marrow. The receptors originated from a donor at least 40 years old with multiple myeloma.

To note about this clonotype: Sequence at one end of the junction differs from germline and may be a read error. The J gene is TRBJ2-5, the V gene TRBV5-6, with D uncertain. This CDR3 comprises 14 residues. Per germline, CDR1 SGHDT and CDR2 YYEEEE. In DNA form, the CDR3 reads TGTGCCAGTAGCTTGAGAAGCCCATCAAAGACCCAGTACTTC. Protein sequence: CASSLRSPSKTQYF.

This clonotype was seen repeatedly, ten times or more. The chain combines TRBV6-6 with TRBJ2-7; the match to TRBD2 covers 7 bases. CDR1 is MNHNY and CDR2 is SVGAGI in the germline V gene (reference sequence). The V and J ends lost 0 bases and 0 bases, in that order; junction bases with no gene match: 8. The CDR3 runs 17 residues. The CDR3 loop reads CASSYSGGGASSYEQYF. For the CDR3, the DNA is TGTGCCAGCAGTTACTCTGGCGGGGGAGCCAGCTCCTACGAGCAGTACTTC.

The table lists this clonotype with many counts. The chain has TRBV30 and TRBJ2-5; 11 positions agree with TRBD2. From germline, CDR1 is GTSNPN and CDR2 SVGIG (reference sequence). V lost 5 bases, J lost 1 base, and 6 bases stayed unmatched. The CDR3 has 15 amino acids. The CDR3 loop is CAWGSGLAGQETQYF. The DNA of the CDR3 is TGTGCCTGGGGGAGTGGACTAGCGGGCCAAGAGACCCAGTACTTC.

About this clonotype itself: Given a much more abundant clone one base away, this may be a read error. This chain connects TRBV9 to TRBJ1-1; 7 positions agree with TRBD1. The germline V gene has CDR1 SGDLS and CDR2 YYNGEE. With 6 bases clipped from V and 1 base from J, the junction kept 15 bases outside the gene matches. CDR3 length: 17 residues. The CDR3 sequence is CASTSSGTAISNTEAFF. CDR3 nucleotides: TGTGCCAGCACCTCTTCCGGGACAGCGATTTCGAACACTGAAGCTTTCTTT.

Ten or more counts support this clonotype. The CDR3 nucleotides are TGTGCCAGCAGCTTGTTCGGGAGGGGAGAGCAGTACTTC. This codes for CASSLFGRGEQYF. The V gene is TRBV5-6, the J gene TRBJ2-7; 8 bases fit TRBD2. Looked up from germline, CDR1 is SGHDT and CDR2 is YYEEEE. The CDR3 covers 13 residues. With 1 base clipped from V and 7 bases from J, the junction kept 4 bases outside the gene matches.

This clonotype was counted many times. The chain couples TRBV7-2 to TRBJ1-1; D not certain. CDR3 length: 15 residues. Per the germline V gene, CDR1 is SGHTA and CDR2 is FQGNSA. Trimming cost V 0 bases and J 1 base, with 9 bases left between them. CDR3 sequence (DNA): TGTGCCAGCAGCTTAGCGGGCAGGCAGAACACTGAAGCTTTCTTT. It translates to CASSLAGRQNTEAFF.

This clonotype was seen at least ten times. The chain uses TRBV7-3 and TRBJ2-7; D not resolved. CDR3 length: 14 residues. The ends were cut back, 4 bases at V and 0 bases at J, with 10 bases in the middle. The V gene's germline CDR1 is SGHTA and CDR2 FQGTGA. The CDR3 loop reads CASSSDESSYEQYF. The CDR3 DNA follows: TGTGCCAGCAGCTCAGATGAAAGCTCCTACGAGCAGTACTTC.

This clonotype occurred once. This could be a read error, since a much larger clone is one nucleotide away. V usage is TRBV29-1 and J usage is TRBJ2-2; a possible D gene is TRBD2 (6 bases). This CDR3 is built from 12 residues. From germline, CDR1 is SQVTM and CDR2 ANQGSEA. CDR3 sequence reads: CSVHGGTGGLFF. CDR3 DNA sequence: TGCAGCGTTCATGGGGGGACCGGGGGGCTGTTTTTT.

By proportion, this clonotype is medium-sized. The chain links TRBV7-9 to TRBJ1-1, with D perhaps TRBD1 (6 bases). Trimming stripped 5 bases from V and 7 bases from J, with 11 bases between. Germline assignment: CDR1 SEHNR and CDR2 FQNEAQ (reference sequence). The CDR3 runs to 12 residues. The CDR3 DNA reads as TGTGCCAGCAGCCAGGACAGCAATGAAGCTTTCTTT. Protein sequence: CASSQDSNEAFF.

At least ten counts were recorded for this clonotype. In DNA form, the CDR3 reads TGCAGCGCTGGTGGGGCTAGCGGGAGTATCGAGCAGTACTTC. Translation: CSAGGASGSIEQYF. The chain couples TRBV29-1 to TRBJ2-7, with TRBD2 matching 10 bases. The V gene's germline CDR1 is SQVTM and CDR2 ANQGSEA. V trimming: 7 bases; J trimming: 6 bases; junction bases outside the gene matches: 12. This CDR3 is built from 14 residues.

There are many counts of this clonotype. The chain carries TRBV7-9 and TRBJ2-7, with TRBD2 matching over 8 bases. The CDR3 totals 15 residues. Trimming cost V 2 bases and J 3 bases; bases outside gene matches: 6. The germline V gene encodes CDR1 SEHNR and CDR2 FQNEAQ (reference sequence). The CDR3 loop reads CASSLLAGGLYEQYF. DNA of the CDR3: TGTGCCAGCAGCTTATTGGCGGGGGGCCTCTACGAGCAGTACTTC.

To note about this clonotype: In this CDR3 the conserved last residue, phenylalanine or tryptophan, is missing, so a read error is likely. J is TRBJ2-2 and V is TRBV4-1; 7 nucleotides match TRBD1. The CDR3 is made up of 13 amino acids. CDR1 and CDR2 (germline): MGHRA, YSYEKL. V was clipped by 5 bases and J by 10 bases; unmatched bases: 7. The CDR3 is CASSRGQSAELFC. CDR3 DNA sequence: TGCGCCAGCAGCAGGGGGCAGTCCGCGGAGCTGTTTTGT.

This clonotype was picked up many times. The chain employs TRBV5-1 and TRBJ2-7; a weak D match, TRBD1 (6 bases). Germline V gene sequence: CDR1 SGHRS, CDR2 YFSETQ. Trimming took off 0 bases at V and 3 bases at J, with 19 bases between the two ends. There are 17 residues in the CDR3. CDR3 nucleotide sequence: TGCGCCAGCAGCTTGGGGCAGGGGAAGGTCGCGTTCTACGAGCAGTACTTC. It yields the protein CASSLGQGKVAFYEQYF.

Of note for this clonotype: This clone may be a read error of a much larger clone one base away. The chain has TRBV10-3 and TRBJ2-2; D is possibly TRBD1 (6 bases). Germline V gives CDR1 ENHRY, CDR2 SYGVKD. V lost 8 bases to trimming and J lost 7 bases, with 17 bases between them. The CDR3 consists of 14 residues. The CDR3 is CAILPETGIGELFF. The CDR3 DNA sequence: TGTGCCATCTTACCCGAGACAGGCATCGGGGAGCTGTTTTTT.

This clonotype was counted a single time. Here the CDR3 omits its conserved ending phenylalanine or tryptophan, so a read error is the likely source. V is TRBV7-8 and J is TRBJ1-4; unclear D gene. The CDR3 is 16 residues long. CDR1 SGHVS and CDR2 FQNEAQ come from the germline V gene. V lost 1 base and J 7 bases, leaving 16 bases between the germline ends. The chain's CDR3 is CASSLEHPGPSEKLFI. CDR3 coding DNA: TGTGCCAGCAGCTTAGAGCATCCAGGCCCGAGTGAAAAACTGTTTATT.

A note on this clonotype: Being one base from a much bigger clone, this may be a read error. This chain connects TRBV6-2 or TRBV6-3 to TRBJ1-5, with 8 bases lining up with TRBD1. The J call may be mistaken, given a closer DNA end match to TRBJ2-3. CDR3 length equals 15 residues. Germline CDR1 and CDR2: MNHEY and SVGEGT. The CDR3 sequence is CASSTYGQGHRPQYF. The CDR3 DNA reads TGTGCCAGCAGTACCTACGGACAGGGCCACCGGCCCCAGTATTTT.